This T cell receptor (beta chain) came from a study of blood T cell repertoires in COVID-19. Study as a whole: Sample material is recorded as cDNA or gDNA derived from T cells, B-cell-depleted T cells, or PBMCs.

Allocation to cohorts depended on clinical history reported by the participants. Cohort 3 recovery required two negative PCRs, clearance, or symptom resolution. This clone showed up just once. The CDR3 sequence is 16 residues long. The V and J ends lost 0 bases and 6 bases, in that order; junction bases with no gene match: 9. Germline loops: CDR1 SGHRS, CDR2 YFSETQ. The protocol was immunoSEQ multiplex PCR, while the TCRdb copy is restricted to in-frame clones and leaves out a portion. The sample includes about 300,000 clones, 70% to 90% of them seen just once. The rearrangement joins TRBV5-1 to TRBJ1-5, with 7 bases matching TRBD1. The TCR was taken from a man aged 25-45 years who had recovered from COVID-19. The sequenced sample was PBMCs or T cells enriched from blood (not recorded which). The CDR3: CASSLDYRAGGQPQHF. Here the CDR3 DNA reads TGCGCCAGCAGCTTGGACTACAGGGCAGGGGGTCAGCCCCAGCATTTT.